This T cell receptor beta chain was documented in a study of T-cell reconstitution after alpha-beta-depleted transplantation in children. Library preparation (for TCRbeta) was performed with unique molecular identifiers. Via MiXCR, TCRdb re-called the PCR reads, giving one row per CDR3 protein. The profile shows under 350,000 distinct CDR3 sequences, about a tenth of them singletons. In germline, CDR1 is LGHDT, CDR2 YNNKEL (reference sequence). The trim removed 4 bases at V and 4 bases at J, leaving 5 bases unmatched. The CDR3 runs 15 residues. This clonotype has just a few counts. This sample comprised PBMCs from the stem cell graft donor, obtained from the stem cell graft. The TCR comes from a human donor who donated a stem cell graft to a child with SCID. The V and J genes are TRBV3-1 and TRBJ2-3; 10 bases line up with TRBD2. The CDR3 DNA reads as TGTGCCAGCAGCCTAAGCGGGGGGGCCTCAGATACGCAGTATTTT. The encoded protein is CASSLSGGASDTQYF.